This is a list of T cell receptor beta chains from one sample in a study of T cell responses to AZD1222 COVID-19 vaccine. The method was immunoSEQ multiplex PCR; TCRdb's version includes in-frame clones alone and lacks a portion of them. The repertoire includes 150,000 to 200,000 clones, over 90% of them detected once, and roughly 3.9% sits in the top ten. Sample: peripheral blood, taken on day 0 of AZD1222 vaccination. The receptor source for this set is an adult in good health. Both conserved end residues are part of each CDR3. The order of the fields is D gene, clone size, V gene, J gene, CDR3 DNA, CDR3 protein. A D gene is named only where the DNA matches it firmly. Clone size, where shown, is once, few, many, or a class for clones that have expanded.

>-|-|TRBV27|TRBJ1-6
TGTGCCAGCAGTTTACGGGGGGCTGGGTCACCCCTCCACTTT
CASSLRGAGSPLHF
>-|-|TRBV15|TRBJ1-5
TGTGCCACCAGCAGAGATCGGCAGCGCAATCAGCCCCAGCATTTT
CATSRDRQRNQPQHF
>TRBD1|many|TRBV4-1|TRBJ1-2
TGCGCCAGCAGCCAAGATAGTCTTGAGACAGGGGTCTCGGGTAACTATGGCTACACCTTC
CASSQDSLETGVSGNYGYTF
>-|-|TRBV10-1|TRBJ2-7
TGCGCCAGCAGTGAGTCCCCGACACCCATTATCGAGCAGTACTTC
CASSESPTPIIEQYF
>-|-|TRBV3-1/TRBV3-2|TRBJ1-2
TGTGCCAGCAGCCAAGAGGATACAGGGAACGGTGGCTACACCTTC
CASSQEDTGNGGYTF
>TRBD2|few|TRBV4-1|TRBJ2-7
TGCGCCAGCAGCCACCGAACTAGCGGGAGATCTCACGAGCAGTACTTC
CASSHRTSGRSHEQYF
>-|-|TRBV20-1|TRBJ2-1
TGCAGTGCTACAGATAACAATGAGCAGTTCTTC
CSATDNNEQFF
>-|-|TRBV5-1|TRBJ1-2
TGCGCCAGCAGCTTGGTAGTGGGCTATGGCTACACCTTC
CASSLVVGYGYTF
>-|-|TRBV5-4|TRBJ2-1
TGTGCCAGCAGCTTGGCCCCACAGGGTTCCTACAATGAGCAGTTCTTC
CASSLAPQGSYNEQFF
>-|-|TRBV11-2|TRBJ1-1
TGTGCCAGCAGCTTAGTGCTACCGGGACCCGACACTGAAGCTTTCTTT
CASSLVLPGPDTEAFF
>TRBD1|-|TRBV5-1|TRBJ1-2
TGCGCCAGCGGACAGGGGGCTTTAGGCTACACCTTC
CASGQGALGYTF
>-|-|TRBV11-3|TRBJ2-1
TGTGCCAGCAGCTTGGGACCCAGCAATGAGCAGTTCTTC
CASSLGPSNEQFF
>-|-|TRBV19|TRBJ1-5
TGTGCCAGTACCCAGGTTAGTTGGGATCAGCCCCAGCATTTT
CASTQVSWDQPQHF
>-|-|TRBV12-3/TRBV12-4|TRBJ1-1
TGTGCCAGCAGTCGAGGGAACACTGAAGCTTTCTTT
CASSRGNTEAFF
>-|-|TRBV19|TRBJ1-4
TGTGCCAGTAGTATAGAGGGGGCGCGTAGTGAAAAACTGTTTTTT
CASSIEGARSEKLFF
>-|-|TRBV5-4|TRBJ1-6
TGTGCCAGCAGCAGGCAGGGTAATTCACCCCTCCACTTT
CASSRQGNSPLHF
>-|-|TRBV28|TRBJ2-7
TGTGCCAGCGAGGGGCTCGGGGCCCAAACGGGGCTAGCGTTCGAGCAGTACTTC
CASEGLGAQTGLAFEQYF
>-|-|TRBV13|TRBJ2-7
TGTGCCAGCAGTTCATCAAGGAGTGCCTACGAGCAGTACTTC
CASSSSRSAYEQYF
>TRBD1|-|TRBV5-6|TRBJ1-2
TGTGCCAGCAGCCCGGACAGGGGCGGTGGCTACACCTTC
CASSPDRGGGYTF
>-|-|TRBV29-1|TRBJ2-2
TGCAGCGTTGAACTTCGGGCCTCGAACACCGGGGAGCTGTTTTTT
CSVELRASNTGELFF
>TRBD2|-|TRBV5-4|TRBJ2-1
TGTGCCAGCAGCTTGGCCGGGGGGGAGCGTTTCAATGAGCAGTTCTTC
CASSLAGGERFNEQFF
>-|-|TRBV18|TRBJ1-1
TGTGCCAGCTCGTCAGTGAACACTGAAGCTTTCTTT
CASSSVNTEAFF
>-|-|TRBV6-5|TRBJ1-2
TGTGCCAGCAGTTACCCCAAGACAGTCGCCTATGGCTACACCTTC
CASSYPKTVAYGYTF
>TRBD1|-|TRBV19|TRBJ1-2
TGTGCCAGTAGCGAGGAAATCGACAGGGTGAAAGGCTACACCTTC
CASSEEIDRVKGYTF